These 4 T cell receptor beta chains share one sample of origin, sequenced in a study of blood T cell repertoires in COVID-19. The protocol was immunoSEQ multiplex PCR, while the TCRdb copy is restricted to in-frame clones and leaves out a portion. The sample has under 35,000 clones, about 78% seen once. The sequencing sample was made of peripheral blood. Receptors were obtained from an older man with acute or convalescent COVID-19.

Concerning this clone: The junction departs from germline at one end; a sequencing error may be responsible. The chain joins TRBV29-1 to TRBJ2-3; D is unclear. Germline V gene lookup returns CDR1 SQVTM and CDR2 ANQGSEA. CDR3 length: 11 amino acids. The CDR3 coding sequence is TGCAGCGGGGCCGACACAGATACGCGGTATTTT. This gives the protein CSGADTDTRYF.

The chain links TRBV6-5 to TRBJ1-5; possibly TRBD1 for D (6 bases). The CDR3 is made up of 15 amino acids. Germline CDR1 MNHEY, CDR2 SVGAGI. The germline V and J ends were trimmed by 0 bases and 1 base, with 7 bases remaining between them. The CDR3 region has the DNA TGTGCCAGCAGTTACTCGACAGGCAGCAATCAGCCCCAGCATTTT. Translation: CASSYSTGSNQPQHF.

This clone has at least ten counts. The genes are TRBV6-5 and TRBJ1-2; TRBD1 aligns across 7 bases. V was pared by 2 bases and J by 6 bases, with 3 bases of the junction left unmatched. The CDR3 totals 13 residues. CDR1 is MNHEY and CDR2 is SVGAGI in the germline V gene. The CDR3 nucleotides are TGTGCCAGCAGTTACCCCGGACAGGATGGCTACACCTTC. Residues: CASSYPGQDGYTF.

CDR3 protein: CASSGGTGKIYNEQFF. The CDR3 DNA is TGTGCCAGCAGTGGGGGGACAGGGAAAATTTACAATGAGCAGTTCTTC. The chain has TRBV2 and TRBJ2-1; 9 bases align to TRBD1. V lost 4 bases to trimming and J lost 4 bases; unmatched junction nucleotides: 8. Germline CDR1 SNHLY, CDR2 FYNNEI. The CDR3 is 16 amino acids.